This T cell receptor beta chain was sequenced for a study of shared clonotypes between healthy human individuals. Study summary: Three CD4 naive, three CD4 memory, two CD8 naive and one CD8 memory plate were used per donor. Study-level findings and limits: Estimated richness was generally greater in naive than memory subsets.

Germline loops: CDR1 GTSNPN, CDR2 SVGIG (reference sequence). The CDR3 is 16 amino acids. V was pared by 4 bases and J by 8 bases, with 14 bases of the junction left unmatched. The assay was carried out at the deep level. Sorted subsets were amplified in replicate PCRs using 200 ng DNA, approximately 30,000 T cell genomes. Measured with immunoSEQ multiplex PCR; TCRdb has only the in-frame clones, and not every one. The table records around 940,000 clones, approximately 80% of them present only once. This clone was seen once. Its antigen is still unknown. V gene TRBV30 combines with J gene TRBJ1-4; 9 positions agree with TRBD1. The clonotype comes from a man aged 18 to 29 in good health. Specimen: memory CD4+ T cells sorted from blood. Regarding subset: CD45RA-negative fraction. The CDR3 DNA is TGTGCCTGGAACGGACAGGGGAAGGGAACAGAGGAAAAACTGTTTTTT. It specifies CAWNGQGKGTEEKLFF.